This T cell receptor (beta chain) was sequenced during a study of T cell changes during pregnancy in multiple sclerosis. Measured with immunoSEQ multiplex PCR; TCRdb has only the in-frame clones, and not every one. The sample shows around 43,000 clones, almost 95% of them seen only once. Per germline, CDR1 SGHTA and CDR2 FQGNSA. V was pared by 2 bases and J by 8 bases, with 16 bases of the junction left unmatched. The CDR3 length is 17 residues. Sample: CD4+ T cells from peripheral blood mononuclear cells, taken before pregnancy. The chain joins TRBV7-2 to TRBJ1-2; TRBD1 aligns across 8 bases. This receptor was taken from a female donor with multiple sclerosis, enrolled in a pregnancy study. The CDR3 DNA reads TGTGCCAGCAGCTTAAGTCCGCTCAGGGGGCAGTCTGACGGCTACACCTTC. Protein: CASSLSPLRGQSDGYTF. The full variable domain, its missing parts supplied by reference TRBV7-2 and TRBJ1-2, is GAGVSQSPSNKVTEKGKDVELRCDPISGHTALYWYRQSLGQGLEFLIYFQGNSAPDKSGLPSDRFSAERTGGSVSTLTIQRTQQEDSAVYLCASSLSPLRGQSDGYTFGSGTRLTVV.